A selection of T cell receptor beta chains follows, all from one sample in a study of CD8 T cells in ankylosing spondylitis. TCRdb recomputed calls from the 5' RACE reads with MiXCR, one row per CDR3 protein. The data show 200,000 to 250,000 distinct CDR3 sequences, with 8% to 11% seen just once and roughly 23% held by the top ten. The material sequenced was blood, either unsorted or a sorted T cell fraction (not recorded which). The receptors come from a male donor with ankylosing spondylitis or in good health (not recorded which). Each CDR3 is given with its conserved first and last residue. Fields, in order: V gene, D gene, J gene, clone size, CDR3 protein, CDR3 DNA. The D gene is left open where the match is weak. Where a row states a size, it is once, few, many or the class of an expanded clone; other rows omit it.

V: TRBV2; D: TRBD1; J: TRBJ2-6; size: NA; CDR3: CASSDGTGYPPGANVLTF; DNA: TGTGCCAGCAGTGATGGGACAGGATACCCACCTGGGGCCAACGTCCTGACTTTC
V: TRBV12-3/TRBV12-4; D: TRBD1; J: TRBJ1-6; size: NA; CDR3: CASSSPRQGYRRLHF; DNA: TGTGCCAGCAGTTCCCCCAGACAGGGCTACCGCCGCCTCCACTTT
V: TRBV12-3/TRBV12-4; D: NA; J: TRBJ1-2; size: many; CDR3: CASSPSRTALARGYTF; DNA: TGTGCCAGCAGTCCTTCGCGGACAGCTCTTGCTAGGGGCTACACCTTC
V: TRBV12-3/TRBV12-4; D: TRBD1; J: TRBJ1-6; size: many; CDR3: CASSPGTGVSPLHF; DNA: TGTGCCAGCAGTCCGGGGACAGGGGTTTCACCCCTCCACTTT
V: TRBV12-3/TRBV12-4; D: TRBD1; J: TRBJ1-2; size: many; CDR3: CASSGGNYGYTF; DNA: TGTGCCAGCTCAGGGGGGAACTATGGCTACACCTTC
V: TRBV12-3/TRBV12-4; D: NA; J: TRBJ2-4; size: few; CDR3: CASSLGGAGNIQYF; DNA: TGTGCCAGCAGTTTAGGGGGGGCGGGAAACATTCAGTACTTC
V: TRBV5-6; D: TRBD1; J: TRBJ2-5; size: few; CDR3: CASSFFLTGGSQETQYF; DNA: TGTGCCAGCAGCTTTTTCCTCACAGGGGGAAGCCAAGAGACCCAGTACTTC
V: TRBV5-1; D: TRBD1; J: TRBJ2-3; size: many; CDR3: CASSGTGGSGDTQYF; DNA: TGCGCCAGCAGCGGAACAGGGGGATCGGGAGATACGCAGTATTTT
V: TRBV5-1; D: NA; J: TRBJ2-3; size: NA; CDR3: CASEGPAGDTQYF; DNA: TGCGCCAGCGAAGGGCCCGCGGGAGATACGCAGTATTTT
V: TRBV28; D: NA; J: TRBJ2-7; size: many; CDR3: CASSYRTYEQYF; DNA: TGTGCCAGCAGTTATCGGACGTACGAGCAGTACTTC
V: TRBV10-3; D: TRBD1; J: TRBJ1-1; size: many; CDR3: CASNDQGGNTEAFF; DNA: TGTGCCTCAAATGATCAGGGGGGGAACACTGAAGCTTTCTTT
V: TRBV5-6; D: NA; J: TRBJ2-1; size: many; CDR3: CASSLAGVLYNEQFF; DNA: TGTGCCAGCAGCTTGGCCGGGGTGCTCTACAATGAGCAGTTCTTC
V: TRBV7-2; D: TRBD1; J: TRBJ1-4; size: many; CDR3: CASSQGQGAGKLFF; DNA: TGTGCCAGCAGCCAAGGACAGGGGGCAGGAAAACTGTTTTTT
V: TRBV12-3/TRBV12-4; D: NA; J: TRBJ2-3; size: many; CDR3: CASSLRVNTQYF; DNA: TGTGCCAGCAGTTTAAGGGTGAATACGCAGTATTTT
V: TRBV4-2; D: NA; J: TRBJ2-7; size: NA; CDR3: CASSQEGTSTYEQYF; DNA: TGTGCCAGCAGCCAAGAGGGTACCAGTACCTACGAGCAGTACTTC
V: TRBV9; D: NA; J: TRBJ2-3; size: NA; CDR3: CASSVEVGYGADTQYF; DNA: TGTGCCAGCAGCGTAGAGGTTGGCTACGGGGCAGATACGCAGTATTTT
V: TRBV7-2; D: NA; J: TRBJ2-3; size: NA; CDR3: CASSSQGRNTDTQYF; DNA: TGTGCCAGCAGCTCACAGGGTAGGAACACAGATACGCAGTATTTT
V: TRBV9; D: TRBD2; J: TRBJ2-2; size: many; CDR3: CASSHFIGGASAGELFF; DNA: TGTGCCAGCAGCCACTTTATCGGGGGGGCCTCGGCCGGGGAGCTGTTTTTT
V: TRBV7-7; D: NA; J: TRBJ2-5; size: many; CDR3: CASSPKGETQYF; DNA: TGTGCTAGCAGCCCAAAGGGGGAGACCCAGTACTTC
V: TRBV18; D: NA; J: TRBJ1-5; size: NA; CDR3: CASSKGGGNQPQHF; DNA: TGTGCCAGCTCGAAGGGTGGGGGCAATCAGCCCCAGCATTTT
V: TRBV5-1; D: TRBD1; J: TRBJ2-7; size: many; CDR3: CASSSTGVKSYEQYF; DNA: TGCGCCAGCAGCAGTACAGGGGTCAAATCCTACGAGCAGTACTTC
V: TRBV20-1; D: TRBD1; J: TRBJ1-1; size: NA; CDR3: CRGTGRGPGNTEAFF; DNA: TGCAGGGGGACAGGGAGGGGACCAGGGAACACTGAAGCTTTCTTT
V: TRBV19; D: NA; J: TRBJ2-1; size: many; CDR3: CASSIDSGYTDEQFF; DNA: TGTGCCAGTAGTATAGATTCGGGGTATACAGATGAGCAGTTCTTC
V: TRBV5-6; D: NA; J: TRBJ2-7; size: NA; CDR3: CASSLARDEQYF; DNA: TGTGCCAGCAGCTTGGCCAGGGACGAGCAGTACTTC
V: TRBV5-1; D: NA; J: TRBJ1-3; size: few; CDR3: CASSYSGSSGNTIYF; DNA: TGCGCCAGCAGCTATTCAGGCAGCTCTGGAAACACCATATATTTT
V: TRBV27; D: NA; J: TRBJ1-5; size: NA; CDR3: CASSLSTEANQPQHF; DNA: TGTGCCAGCAGTTTGTCGACAGAAGCCAATCAGCCCCAGCATTTT
V: TRBV5-1; D: NA; J: TRBJ1-1; size: many; CDR3: CASSWGGSTEAFF; DNA: TGCGCCAGCAGCTGGGGGGGCAGCACTGAAGCTTTCTTT
V: TRBV20-1; D: NA; J: TRBJ2-5; size: many; CDR3: CSARALGERETQYF; DNA: TGCAGTGCTAGAGCCCTGGGGGAGCGTGAGACCCAGTACTTC
V: TRBV5-1; D: TRBD2; J: TRBJ2-3; size: many; CDR3: CASSSMTSGDTDTQYF; DNA: TGCGCCAGCAGCTCCATGACTAGCGGGGACACAGATACGCAGTATTTT
V: TRBV20-1; D: NA; J: TRBJ2-1; size: many; CDR3: CSATYGAKREQFF; DNA: TGCAGTGCTACCTACGGGGCCAAGAGAGAGCAGTTCTTC
V: TRBV5-1; D: NA; J: TRBJ2-1; size: many; CDR3: CASRVGNNEQFF; DNA: TGCGCCAGCAGGGTTGGTAACAATGAGCAGTTCTTC
V: TRBV7-3; D: NA; J: TRBJ1-1; size: NA; CDR3: CASSLVTSTEAFF; DNA: TGTGCCAGCAGCTTGGTTACCTCAACAGAAGCTTTCTTT
V: TRBV6-2/TRBV6-3; D: TRBD2; J: TRBJ2-1; size: many; CDR3: CASSYRASGGARNEQFF; DNA: TGTGCCAGCAGTTACCGGGCTAGCGGGGGGGCCCGCAATGAGCAGTTCTTC
V: TRBV2; D: NA; J: TRBJ2-3; size: many; CDR3: CASSVGTQLYTDTQYF; DNA: TGTGCCAGCAGTGTGGGCACTCAGCTATACACAGATACGCAGTATTTT
V: TRBV9; D: NA; J: TRBJ1-5; size: many; CDR3: CESNPPQHF; DNA: TGTGAATCCAATCCGCCCCAGCATTTT
V: TRBV12-3/TRBV12-4; D: NA; J: TRBJ1-6; size: NA; CDR3: CASCPGEYNSPLHF; DNA: TGTGCCAGCTGCCCCGGCGAGTATAATTCACCCCTCCACTTT
V: TRBV28; D: TRBD2; J: TRBJ2-7; size: many; CDR3: CASSLSVLAGHEQYF; DNA: TGTGCCAGCAGTTTATCCGTTCTAGCGGGGCACGAGCAGTACTTC
V: TRBV30; D: NA; J: TRBJ2-7; size: NA; CDR3: CAWRRSPLSYEQYF; DNA: TGTGCCTGGAGGCGGAGTCCCCTCTCCTACGAGCAGTACTTC
V: TRBV5-1; D: NA; J: TRBJ1-4; size: many; CDR3: CASSLAGQATNEKLFF; DNA: TGCGCCAGCAGCTTGGCGGGGCAGGCAACTAATGAAAAACTGTTTTTT